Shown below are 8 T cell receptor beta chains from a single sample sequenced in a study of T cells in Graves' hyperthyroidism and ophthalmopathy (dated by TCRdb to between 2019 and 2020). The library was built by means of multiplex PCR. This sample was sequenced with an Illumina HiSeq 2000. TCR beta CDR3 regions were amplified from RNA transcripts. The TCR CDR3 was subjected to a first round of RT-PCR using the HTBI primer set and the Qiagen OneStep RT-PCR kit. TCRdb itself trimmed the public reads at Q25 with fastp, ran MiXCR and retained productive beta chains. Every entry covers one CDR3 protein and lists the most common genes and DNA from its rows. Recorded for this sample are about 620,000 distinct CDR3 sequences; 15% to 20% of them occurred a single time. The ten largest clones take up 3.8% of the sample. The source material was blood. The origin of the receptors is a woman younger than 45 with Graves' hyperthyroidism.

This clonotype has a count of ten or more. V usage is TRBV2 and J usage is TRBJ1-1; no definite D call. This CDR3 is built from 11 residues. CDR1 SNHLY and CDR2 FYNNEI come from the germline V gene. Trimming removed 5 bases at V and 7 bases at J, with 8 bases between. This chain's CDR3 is CASSKDGEAFF. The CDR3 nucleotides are TGTGCCAGCAGTAAGGACGGTGAAGCTTTCTTT.

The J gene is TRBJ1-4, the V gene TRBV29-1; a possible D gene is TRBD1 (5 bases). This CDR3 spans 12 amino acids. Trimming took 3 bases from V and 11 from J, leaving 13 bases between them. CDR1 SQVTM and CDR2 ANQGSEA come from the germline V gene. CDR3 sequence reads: CSVDGDEGKLFF. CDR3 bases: TGCAGCGTTGATGGAGACGAGGGGAAACTGTTTTTT.

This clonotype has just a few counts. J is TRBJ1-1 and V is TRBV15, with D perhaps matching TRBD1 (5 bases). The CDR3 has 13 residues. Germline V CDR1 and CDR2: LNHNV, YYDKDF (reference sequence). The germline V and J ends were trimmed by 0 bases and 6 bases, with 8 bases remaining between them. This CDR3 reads CATSRDGGSEAFF. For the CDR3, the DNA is TGTGCCACCAGCAGAGATGGGGGATCTGAAGCTTTCTTT.

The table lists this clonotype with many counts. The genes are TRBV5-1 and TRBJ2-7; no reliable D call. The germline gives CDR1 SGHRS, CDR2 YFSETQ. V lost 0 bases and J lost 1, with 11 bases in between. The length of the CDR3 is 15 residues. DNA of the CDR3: TGCGCCAGCAGCTTGGGGTCTTACACGTCCTACGAGCAGTACTTC. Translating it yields CASSLGSYTSYEQYF.

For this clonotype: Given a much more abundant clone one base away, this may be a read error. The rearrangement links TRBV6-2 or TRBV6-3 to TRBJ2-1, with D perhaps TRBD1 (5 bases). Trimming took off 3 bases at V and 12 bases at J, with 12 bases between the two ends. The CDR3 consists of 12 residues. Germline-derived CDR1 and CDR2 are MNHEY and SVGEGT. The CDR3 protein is CASSYWGSGQFF. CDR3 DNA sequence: TGTGCCAGCAGTTATTGGGGCAGTGGGCAGTTCTTC.

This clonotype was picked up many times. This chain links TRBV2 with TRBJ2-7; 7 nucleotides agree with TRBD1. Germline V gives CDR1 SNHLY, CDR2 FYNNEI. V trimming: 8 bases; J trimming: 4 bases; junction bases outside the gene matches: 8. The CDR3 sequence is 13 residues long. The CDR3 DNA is TGTGCCAGCCGGGACAGCCCTTCTTACGAGCAGTACTTC. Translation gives CASRDSPSYEQYF.

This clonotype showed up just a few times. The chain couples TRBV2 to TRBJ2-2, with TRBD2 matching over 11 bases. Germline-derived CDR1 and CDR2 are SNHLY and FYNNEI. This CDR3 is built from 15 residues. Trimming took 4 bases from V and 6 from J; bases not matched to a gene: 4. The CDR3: CASSGLAGTAGELFF. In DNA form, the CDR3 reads TGTGCCAGCAGTGGACTAGCGGGAACTGCCGGGGAGCTGTTTTTT.

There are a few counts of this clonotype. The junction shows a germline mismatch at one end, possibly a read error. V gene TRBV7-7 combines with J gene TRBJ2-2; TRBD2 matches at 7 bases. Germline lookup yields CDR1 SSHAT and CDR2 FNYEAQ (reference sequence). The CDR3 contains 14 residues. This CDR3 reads CASSTGTTTGELFF. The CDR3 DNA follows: TGTGCTAGCAGCACCGGGACTACCACCGGGGAGCTGTTTTTT.